Each of the 32 T cell receptor beta chains below was sequenced from the same sample in a study of T cell changes during pregnancy in multiple sclerosis. The method was immunoSEQ multiplex PCR; TCRdb's version includes in-frame clones alone and lacks a portion of them. Of about 13,000 clones listed, around nine tenths were seen once; the top ten hold about 8.4%. Specimen: CD8+ T cells from peripheral blood mononuclear cells, collected in the first trimester of pregnancy. These receptor sequences come from a female donor with multiple sclerosis, enrolled in a pregnancy study.

The genes are TRBV29-1 and TRBJ2-7; TRBD1 matches at 7 bases. The germline CDR1 and CDR2 sequences are SQVTM and ANQGSEA. J gave up 4 bases and V 6 bases, and 3 bases lay outside the gene matches. The CDR3 has 11 amino acids. CDR3 DNA: TGCAGCGTGGGCAGGGGGTACGAGCAGTACTTC. It codes for CSVGRGYEQYF.

The chain combines TRBV5-4 with TRBJ2-2, with D possibly being TRBD1 (6 bases). The germline V gene has CDR1 SGHNT and CDR2 YYREEE (reference sequence). This CDR3 has 15 residues. The V and J ends lost 1 base and 4 bases respectively, with 11 bases between them. CDR3 protein: CASSLSQGRTGELFF. The CDR3 DNA sequence: TGTGCCAGCAGCTTGAGTCAGGGGCGCACCGGGGAGCTGTTTTTT.

The J gene is TRBJ2-7, the V gene TRBV6-5; 10 nucleotides agree with TRBD1. Germline assignment: CDR1 MNHEY and CDR2 SVGAGI. The V gene end was trimmed by 2 bases and the J gene end by 0 bases; junction bases not matched to a gene: 4. The CDR3 length is 16 residues. The CDR3 reads CASSYGGTGDSYEQYF. CDR3 coding DNA: TGTGCCAGCAGTTACGGCGGGACAGGGGACTCCTACGAGCAGTACTTC.

CDR3 sequence reads: CASSPSPQVYGYTF. Written as DNA, the CDR3 is TGTGCCAGCAGCCCGAGCCCCCAGGTCTATGGCTACACCTTC. The chain employs TRBV6-5 and TRBJ1-2; D is ambiguous. The CDR3 is 14 residues long. Trimming removed 6 bases from V and 4 bases from J, with 15 bases in between. Per germline, CDR1 MNHEY and CDR2 SVGAGI.

This chain connects TRBV7-2 to TRBJ1-3; D unresolved. Trimming cost V 0 bases and J 0 bases, with 12 bases left between them. This CDR3 is 17 amino acids long. Germline assignment: CDR1 SGHTA and CDR2 FQGNSA. CDR3 region: CASSLAIAVYSGNTIYF. CDR3 in DNA: TGTGCCAGCAGCTTAGCAATTGCGGTATACTCTGGAAACACCATATATTTT.

The chain uses TRBV6-6 and TRBJ2-7; TRBD1 aligns across 7 bases. Germline V gene data show CDR1 as MNHNY and CDR2 as SVGAGI (reference sequence). The J segment lost 3 bases and the V segment lost 11 bases, leaving 13 bases of the junction unmatched. The CDR3 totals 14 residues. Here the CDR3 DNA reads TGTGCCGGGTCTCCCAGGGACAGCTACTACGAGCAGTACTTC. Amino acids: CAGSPRDSYYEQYF.

The gene calls are TRBV25-1 and TRBJ2-2, with D perhaps TRBD1 (6 bases). The V gene's germline CDR1 is MGHDK and CDR2 SYGVNS. V lost 1 base to trimming and J lost 5 bases, with 14 bases between them. The CDR3 is 16 amino acids. CDR3 bases: TGTGCCAGCAGTGAATTAGAACAGGGAGAAACCGGGGAGCTGTTTTTT. Its protein is CASSELEQGETGELFF.

The chain is built from TRBV5-6 and TRBJ2-1; 10 bases are a match to TRBD1. The trim removed 4 bases at V and 12 bases at J, leaving 16 bases unmatched. Per the germline V gene, CDR1 is SGHDT and CDR2 is YYEEEE. This CDR3 comprises 16 residues. Here the CDR3 reads CASSPDGTGVPRGQFF. CDR3 nucleotides: TGTGCCAGCAGCCCGGATGGGACAGGGGTCCCGCGTGGGCAGTTCTTC.

This clone was detected only once. Its ends do not fully match the called genes, so a read error is possible. The gene calls are TRBV27 and TRBJ1-2; D perhaps matches TRBD1 (6 bases). Germline CDR1 is MNHEY and CDR2 is SMNVEV (reference sequence). This CDR3 is built from 15 residues. The CDR3 DNA follows: TGTGCCAGCAGCTTGGACGTCCCAGGGGTCGCCAGAGTCTTCTTC. Its translation: CASSLDVPGVARVFF.

This sequence joins TRBV6-6 and TRBJ2-7, with TRBD1 identical over 10 bases. The CDR3 consists of 14 residues. From germline, CDR1 is MNHNY and CDR2 SVGAGI (reference sequence). V lost 4 bases, J lost 7 bases, and 7 bases stayed unmatched. The CDR3 loop reads CASSLTTGGIEQYF. The CDR3 nucleotides are TGTGCCAGCAGTTTAACGACAGGGGGCATTGAGCAGTACTTC.

The CDR3 sequence is CASSILAGGANEQFF. The CDR3 DNA is TGTGCCAGTAGTATCTTGGCGGGGGGGGCAAATGAGCAGTTCTTC. This chain joins TRBV19 and TRBJ2-1; 9 bases are a match to TRBD2. V dropped 3 bases and J dropped 7; count of bases not matched to a gene: 7. The V gene's germline CDR1 is LNHDA and CDR2 SQIVND (reference sequence). The CDR3 sequence is 15 residues long.

The V call is TRBV5-1, the J call TRBJ1-5, with D perhaps matching TRBD1 (5 bases). The germline gives CDR1 SGHRS, CDR2 YFSETQ. Trimming took off 3 bases at V and 7 bases at J, with 17 bases between the two ends. The CDR3 length is 15 residues. The CDR3 reads CASSYDSAWGQPQHF. The CDR3 DNA reads TGCGCCAGCAGCTACGACAGTGCTTGGGGCCAGCCCCAGCATTTT.

The chain joins TRBV25-1 to TRBJ2-7; TRBD2 might be the D (6 bases). The CDR3 spans 13 residues. The germline V and J ends were trimmed by 9 bases and 0 bases, with 12 bases remaining between them. In germline, CDR1 is MGHDK, CDR2 SYGVNS. The DNA of the CDR3 is TGTGCCAGTAAGTGGGGGGACTCCTACGAGCAGTACTTC. Its protein is CASKWGDSYEQYF.

This clone has only one observation. The rearrangement uses TRBV4-1 and TRBJ1-1; the match to TRBD1 covers 8 bases. The CDR3 is 16 residues long. The J segment lost 1 base and the V segment lost 5 bases, leaving 9 bases of the junction unmatched. Per germline, CDR1 MGHRA and CDR2 YSYEKL. In DNA form, the CDR3 reads TGCGCCAGCAGCATACGACAGGGGTATACGAACACTGAAGCTTTCTTT. This sequence encodes CASSIRQGYTNTEAFF.

The rearrangement uses TRBV13 and TRBJ2-7; TRBD1 might be the D (5 bases). The CDR3 consists of 15 residues. From germline, CDR1 is PRHDT and CDR2 FYEKMQ (reference sequence). V lost 5 bases and J 2 bases, leaving 16 bases between the germline ends. CDR3 sequence (DNA): TGTGCCAGCAGCCCCCCCCAGGGCCCCACCTACGAGCAGTACTTC. It specifies CASSPPQGPTYEQYF.

This rearrangement joins TRBV7-2 to TRBJ2-5, with TRBD2 identical over 8 bases. CDR1 is SGHTA, CDR2 FQGNSA, per germline. The CDR3 is made up of 15 amino acids. Germline trimming cut 2 bases from V and 9 bases from J; bases unmatched to any gene: 11. The DNA for the CDR3 is TGTGCCAGCAGCTTAAGGGCGGGGGGCCCCTGGGCCCAGTACTTC. Its translation is CASSLRAGGPWAQYF.

This clone was counted a few times. This chain links TRBV6-4 with TRBJ2-5, with TRBD2 matching over 11 bases. Trimming at V came to 0 bases and at J to 3 bases, leaving 0 bases not matched to a gene. The CDR3 runs 15 residues. CDR1 MRHNA and CDR2 SNTAGT come from the germline V gene. In DNA form, the CDR3 reads TGTGCCAGCAGTGACTCGACTAGCGGGGAAGAGACCCAGTACTTC. Protein sequence: CASSDSTSGEETQYF.

V is TRBV7-9 and J is TRBJ2-7; a possible D gene is TRBD2 (5 bases). Germline loops: CDR1 SEHNR, CDR2 FQNEAQ (reference sequence). The CDR3 totals 13 residues. Trimming removed 5 bases from V and 2 bases from J, with 10 bases in between. The CDR3 sequence: CASSNTGTYEQYF. As DNA, the CDR3 is TGTGCCAGCAGCAATACCGGGACCTACGAGCAGTACTTC.

The chain is built from TRBV2 and TRBJ1-1; TRBD1 matches at 10 bases. Germline V gene sequence: CDR1 SNHLY, CDR2 FYNNEI. V lost 3 bases to trimming and J lost 6 bases; unmatched junction nucleotides: 4. The CDR3 spans 14 residues. The CDR3 bases are TGTGCCAGCAGTGACGGGACAGGGGCAGCTGAAGCTTTCTTT. This encodes CASSDGTGAAEAFF.

V and J are TRBV4-1 and TRBJ1-3; TRBD1 agrees at 8 bases. After removal of 4 bases from V and 4 bases from J, the junction contained 6 bases not matched to a gene. There are 15 residues in the CDR3. Germline lookup yields CDR1 MGHRA and CDR2 YSYEKL. The CDR3 DNA sequence: TGCGCCAGCAGCCCGCAGGACAGGGTAGGAAACACCATATATTTT. Protein: CASSPQDRVGNTIYF.

This chain links TRBV29-1 with TRBJ1-4, with D possibly TRBD1 on 6 matching bases. Germline values: CDR1 SQVTM, CDR2 ANQGSEA. This CDR3 region has 12 residues. V was cut by 7 bases and J by 7 bases, with 13 bases left in between. The CDR3 region is CSARGGGEKLFF. The DNA for the CDR3 is TGCAGCGCCCGGGGAGGGGGTGAAAAACTGTTTTTT.

This chain connects TRBV6-4 to TRBJ2-2, with D possibly matching TRBD2 (6 bases). CDR1 and CDR2 (germline): MRHNA, SNTAGT. V was shortened by 6 bases and J by 2 bases, with 13 bases between the two germline ends. The length of the CDR3 is 15 residues. Here the CDR3 DNA reads TGTGCCAGCAGCACCGATAGCGGAAACACCGGGGAGCTGTTTTTT. Its protein product is CASSTDSGNTGELFF.

The chain is built from TRBV11-2 and TRBJ2-7; D ambiguous. Per germline, CDR1 SGHAT and CDR2 FQNNGV. The CDR3 sequence is 13 residues long. Trimming cost V 1 base and J 3 bases, with 7 bases left between them. CDR3 residues: CASSLGGFYEQYF. CDR3 bases: TGTGCCAGCAGCTTAGGAGGTTTCTACGAGCAGTACTTC.

The V call is TRBV7-5, the J call TRBJ2-1; whether TRBD2, the table's D call, matches the DNA was not checked. TRBV7-5 is marked as a pseudogene. The CDR3 consists of 18 residues. The CDR3 nucleotides read TGTGCCAGAAGCCCCCAGCCCCAACTAGCGGGGGGGCATGATGAGCAGTTCTTC. Translated: CARSPQPQLAGGHDEQFF.

The rearrangement joins TRBV12-5 to TRBJ1-1; a possible D gene is TRBD1 (5 bases). CDR1 is LGHNT, CDR2 FRNRAP, per germline. This CDR3 comprises 12 residues. The V gene lost 5 bases and the J gene lost 3 bases, with 7 bases spanning the gap. CDR3 in amino acids: CASGLGDTEAFF. The CDR3 DNA follows: TGTGCTAGTGGTCTAGGGGACACTGAAGCTTTCTTT.

The J gene is TRBJ1-6, the V gene TRBV19, with D uncertain. The CDR3 loop spans 13 amino acids. Trimming took off 5 bases at V and 14 bases at J, with 16 bases between the two ends. Germline CDR1 reads LNHDA; CDR2 reads SQIVND (reference sequence). DNA for the CDR3: TGTGCCAGTAGTGGAGCTACCGGGAGGTCCCTCCACTTT. It encodes CASSGATGRSLHF.

The chain is built from TRBV4-3 and TRBJ2-1; 9 bases map to TRBD2. Losses at the gene ends were 2 bases for V and 8 bases for J; bases not matched to a gene: 4. CDR3 size: 14 residues. Germline values: CDR1 LGHNA, CDR2 YSLEER. The chain's CDR3 is CASSQQGLADEQFF. The CDR3 DNA follows: TGCGCCAGCAGCCAACAGGGACTAGCAGATGAGCAGTTCTTC.

The chain combines TRBV5-1 with TRBJ1-1, with 9 bases matching TRBD1. The CDR3 spans 14 residues. V lost 3 bases and J lost 6; bases outside the gene matches: 6. Germline assignment: CDR1 SGHRS and CDR2 YFSETQ. The CDR3: CASSWGQGAAEAFF. Written as DNA, the CDR3 is TGCGCCAGCAGCTGGGGACAGGGCGCCGCTGAAGCTTTCTTT.

This clone was recorded only once. The gene calls are TRBV7-9 and TRBJ1-4; D is uncertain. The V and J ends lost 3 bases and 8 bases respectively, with 13 bases between them. CDR3 size: 14 residues. In germline, CDR1 is SEHNR, CDR2 FQNEAQ (reference sequence). This CDR3 is CASSFGLTEEKLFF. The CDR3 region has the DNA TGTGCCAGCAGCTTCGGGTTAACGGAGGAAAAACTGTTTTTT.

The J gene is TRBJ1-4, the V gene TRBV6-5, with 7 bases lining up with TRBD1. The CDR3 spans 15 residues. J gave up 7 bases and V 4 bases, and 9 bases lay outside the gene matches. Germline CDR1 is MNHEY and CDR2 is SVGAGI. The CDR3 protein is CASSFGQAGGEKLFF. As DNA, the CDR3 is TGTGCCAGCAGTTTCGGACAGGCGGGGGGTGAAAAACTGTTTTTT.

The genes are TRBV28 and TRBJ2-2; 10 bases fit TRBD1. The CDR3 is 15 amino acids. Germline-derived CDR1 and CDR2 are MDHEN and SYDVKM. V lost 8 bases, J lost 10 bases, and 13 bases stayed unmatched. The CDR3 protein is CASSLTGQGWEELFF. The CDR3 DNA sequence: TGTGCCAGCTCCCTGACGGGACAGGGGTGGGAGGAGCTGTTTTTT. Supplemented by reference TRBV28 and TRBJ2-2, the full variable domain reads DVKVTQSSRYLVKRTGEKVFLECVQDMDHENMFWYRQDPGLGLRLIYFSYDVKMKEKGDIPEGYSVSREKKERFSLILESASTNQTSMYLCASSLTGQGWEELFFGEGSRLTVL.

Worth noting for this clone: Germline and junction disagree at one end, which may indicate a read error. V usage is TRBV4-1 and J usage is TRBJ1-6, with TRBD1 matching over 7 bases. The CDR3 loop spans 14 amino acids. Per the germline V gene, CDR1 is MGHRA and CDR2 is YSYEKL. This CDR3 reads CASRSTGDNSPLHF. In nucleotides, the CDR3 is TGTGCCAGCAGATCCACAGGGGATAATTCACCCCTCCACTTT.